This TCR beta chain is from a study of vaccination and CD4 T cells after COVID-19. This clonotype was observed a handful of times. Its antigen is undetermined. As for treatment: roughly 10-day PBMC culture with coronavirus spike peptide pools or control peptides (ViraFEST assay). The Oncomine TCR Beta short-read assay sequenced DNA from cultured CD4+ T cells. TCRdb reprocessed the PCR reads with MiXCR, giving one entry per CDR3 protein. The table shows around 4,200 distinct CDR3 sequences, with 48% occurring only once. Material: CD4+ T cells from blood, cultured in vitro. The TCR originated in a human donor who had recovered from COVID-19.

CDR3 loop: CASSATAIQPQHF. The DNA for the CDR3 is TGTGCCAGCAGTGCCACTGCAATTCAGCCCCAGCATTTT. The V call is TRBV2, the J call TRBJ1-5; D ambiguous. Germline-derived CDR1 and CDR2 are SNHLY and FYNNEI. Trimming left V 4 bases short and J 6 bases short, with 10 bases between. The CDR3 is made up of 13 amino acids.